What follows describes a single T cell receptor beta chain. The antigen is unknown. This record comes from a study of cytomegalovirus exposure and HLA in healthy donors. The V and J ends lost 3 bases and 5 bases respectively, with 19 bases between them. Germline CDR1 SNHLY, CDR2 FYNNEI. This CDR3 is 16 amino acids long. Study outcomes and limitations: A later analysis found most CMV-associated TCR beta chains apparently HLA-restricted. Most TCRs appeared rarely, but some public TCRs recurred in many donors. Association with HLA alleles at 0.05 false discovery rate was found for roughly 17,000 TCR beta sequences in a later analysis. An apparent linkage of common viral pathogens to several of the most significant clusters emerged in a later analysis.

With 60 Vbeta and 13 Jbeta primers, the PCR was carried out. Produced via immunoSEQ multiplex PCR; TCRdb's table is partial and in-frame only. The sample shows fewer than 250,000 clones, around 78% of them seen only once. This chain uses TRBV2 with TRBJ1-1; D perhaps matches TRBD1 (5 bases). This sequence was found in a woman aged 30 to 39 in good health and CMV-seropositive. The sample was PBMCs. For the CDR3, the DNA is TGTGCCAGCAGTGATCGGTATGGGCAGGGAAAGACTGAAGCTTTCTTT. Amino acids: CASSDRYGQGKTEAFF.